This T cell receptor (beta chain) was profiled in a study of naive and memory T cell subsets. With 5 bases removed from V and 1 base from J, the gap between germline ends came to 9 bases. Germline values: CDR1 MDHEN, CDR2 SYDVKM. The CDR3 is 14 amino acids. The study, taken as a whole, reports: Naive repertoires, especially CD8, held a few larger clonotypes, possibly memory cells re-expressing CD45RA.

The beta constant-region primer was an equimolar mix of two oligonucleotides covering TRBC1 and TRBC2. The ligated cDNA underwent four PCR rounds using SP2 and nested alpha and beta constant-region primers. TCRdb called the UMI-ligation and nested PCR reads again in MiXCR, with one record for every CDR3 protein. The profile shows about 160,000 distinct CDR3 sequences, about 20% of them singletons. In regard to this clonotype: Its antigen is still unknown.

The rearrangement links TRBV28 to TRBJ2-1, with a possible D match to TRBD1 (5 bases). The sequence was obtained from a human donor in good health. The sample comprised naive CD4+ T cells from blood. The CDR3 region is CASSRRQSYNEQFF. As DNA, the CDR3 is TGTGCCAGCAGTAGGAGACAGTCCTACAATGAGCAGTTCTTC.